This T cell receptor (beta chain) appears in the sequencing data of a study of blood T cell repertoires in COVID-19. Data came from immunoSEQ multiplex PCR; TCRdb stores just in-frame clones and leaves some out. The table includes about 220,000 clones, around 90% detected once. Trimming left V 7 bases short and J 0 bases short, with 13 bases between. The length of the CDR3 is 15 residues. Germline-derived CDR1 and CDR2 are SEHNR and FQNEAQ (reference sequence). Specimen: PBMCs or T cells enriched from blood (not recorded which). The TCR was taken from a woman aged 25 to 45 who had recovered from COVID-19. The chain has TRBV7-9 and TRBJ2-1; the D gene is possibly TRBD2 (5 bases). Written as DNA, the CDR3 is TGTGCCAGCATCTCCTGGGGAGCCTCCTACAATGAGCAGTTCTTC. Amino acid sequence: CASISWGASYNEQFF.